This T cell receptor beta chain is from a study of T cell responses to AZD1222 COVID-19 vaccine. Doses given second, at about 4 or about 12 weeks, were pooled. Libraries were prepared by immunoSEQ multiplex PCR; TCRdb keeps only in-frame clonotypes and omits some of them. The sample gives 150,000 to 200,000 clones, 94% of which show up once; 4.5% to 5.5% is in the top ten. Germline CDR1 is MNHEY and CDR2 is SVGAGI. The V end lost 8 bases, the J end lost 10 bases, and 9 bases lay between the germline ends. This CDR3 contains 11 residues. V usage is TRBV6-5 and J usage is TRBJ1-6; D is unclear. The sequence was collected from an adult who received the AZD1222 COVID-19 vaccine. The sequences come from peripheral blood, collected 28 days after the second AZD1222 dose. In nucleotides, the CDR3 is TGTGCCAGCGAGTCCAGATCACCCCTCCACTTT. Amino acids: CASESRSPLHF.